The sequence of this T cell receptor beta chain was determined in a study of T cell changes during pregnancy in multiple sclerosis. Data came from immunoSEQ multiplex PCR; TCRdb stores just in-frame clones and leaves some out. Among about 34,000 clones listed, about 87% were seen once. Germline trimming cut 7 bases from V and 7 bases from J; bases unmatched to any gene: 10. Germline loops: CDR1 MNHNY, CDR2 SVGAGI (reference sequence). The CDR3 runs to 14 residues. The chain links TRBV6-6 to TRBJ2-5; 9 bases line up with TRBD1. The specimen comprised CD8+ T cells from peripheral blood mononuclear cells, sampled in the third trimester of pregnancy. This TCR was sampled from a female donor with multiple sclerosis, enrolled in a pregnancy study. Written as DNA, the CDR3 is TGTGCCAGCATCCGGGACAGGGCAGCGAGGACCCAGTACTTC. Amino acid sequence: CASIRDRAARTQYF.